Listed here are 18 T cell receptor beta chains from one sample, sequenced in a study of CD8 T cells in ankylosing spondylitis. TCRdb reprocessed the 5' RACE reads via MiXCR and lists one record per CDR3 protein. In the table there are about 300,000 distinct CDR3 sequences, around 10% of which are singletons. Sequencing input: blood, either unsorted or a sorted T cell fraction (not recorded which). The receptors originated from a female donor with ankylosing spondylitis or in good health (not recorded which).

Many counts were recorded for this clonotype. A junction boundary mismatches the germline segment, possibly from a read error. This chain uses TRBV5-1 with TRBJ2-7; the D call may be TRBD1 or TRBD2 (5 bases each). Germline V lookup: CDR1 SGHRS, CDR2 YFSETQ. This CDR3 is built from 13 residues. The CDR3 sequence: CASSPGPSYEQYF. The CDR3, as DNA: TGTGCCAGCAGTCCGGGACCTAGCTACGAGCAGTACTTC.

There are a few counts of this clonotype. The gene calls are TRBV28 and TRBJ1-1; TRBD1 agrees at 7 bases. V gave up 6 bases and J gave up 1 base; unmatched junction bases: 8. Per the germline V gene, CDR1 is MDHEN and CDR2 is SYDVKM. This CDR3 has 15 residues. The CDR3 nucleotides are TGTGCCAGCAGGACCGGGACAGTACAGAACACTGAAGCTTTCTTT. Translating it yields CASRTGTVQNTEAFF.

Many counts were recorded for this clonotype. The chain recombines TRBV25-1 with TRBJ2-1, with D unclear. Germline CDR1 MGHDK, CDR2 SYGVNS. This CDR3 contains 13 residues. V lost 4 bases and J lost 5, with 9 bases in between. CDR3 coding DNA: TGTGCCAGCAGTGCGGACCCAAACAATGAGCAGTTCTTC. This translates into CASSADPNNEQFF.

Points on this clonotype: It may be a read error: a sequence one base away is much more abundant. V usage is TRBV5-1 and J usage is TRBJ2-2; no definite D call. The CDR3 runs to 14 residues. From germline, CDR1 is SGHRS and CDR2 YFSETQ. CDR3 sequence (DNA): TGCGGCAGCAGCGTGGTTCCCATAAACGGGGAGCTGTTTTTT. Translated, it gives CGSSVVPINGELFF.

The V call is TRBV18, the J call TRBJ2-5; TRBD1 is a possible D gene (8 bases). This CDR3 comprises 14 residues. Germline CDR1 and CDR2: KGHSH and LQKENI. The ends were cut back, 3 bases at V and 4 bases at J, with 12 bases in the middle. The CDR3 DNA sequence: TGTGCCAGCTCACCGAACAGGGGGGGAGAGACCCAGTACTTC. Translated, it gives CASSPNRGGETQYF.

This clonotype has at least ten counts. The chain has TRBV20-1 and TRBJ2-7; no reliable D call. The germline gives CDR1 DFQATT, CDR2 SNEGSKA (reference sequence). This CDR3 spans 14 amino acids. Trimming took 7 bases from V and 3 from J, leaving 19 bases between them. This CDR3 is CSVLVRGTVYEQYF. CDR3 nucleotide sequence: TGCAGTGTTCTTGTGCGAGGAACCGTCTACGAGCAGTACTTC.

This clonotype occurred many times. The chain has TRBV5-1 and TRBJ2-1, with 10 bases fitting TRBD2. V lost 4 bases to trimming and J lost 0 bases; unmatched junction nucleotides: 10. There are 18 residues in the CDR3. The V gene's germline CDR1 is SGHRS and CDR2 YFSETQ. CDR3 sequence (DNA): TGCGCCAGCAGCCCCGTCCCTAGCGGGAGAAGCTCCTACAATGAGCAGTTCTTC. This codes for CASSPVPSGRSSYNEQFF.

The chain joins TRBV10-3 to TRBJ1-1; D unresolved. The CDR3 totals 15 residues. CDR1 ENHRY and CDR2 SYGVKD come from the germline V gene. V lost 0 bases to trimming and J lost 0 bases, with 8 bases between them. The DNA of the CDR3 is TGTGCCATCAGTGAGTCCGGTCAGATGAACACTGAAGCTTTCTTT. Its protein is CAISESGQMNTEAFF.

This clonotype has ten or more counts. This chain uses TRBV5-1 with TRBJ2-7, with TRBD2 matching over 8 bases. V lost 2 bases and J lost 2; bases outside the gene matches: 6. This CDR3 has 15 residues. CDR1 and CDR2 from the germline V gene are SGHRS and YFSETQ. CDR3 DNA: TGCGCCAGCAGCTTACTAGCGGAACTTCCCTACGAGCAGTACTTC. It codes for CASSLLAELPYEQYF.

Remarks on this clonotype: It may be a read error: a sequence one base away is much more abundant. The chain combines TRBV12-3 or TRBV12-4 with TRBJ1-4; TRBD1 matches 7 bases. The CDR3 loop spans 14 amino acids. J gave up 7 bases and V 8 bases, and 10 bases lay outside the gene matches. Here the CDR3 reads CASRLYQGGEKLFF. The CDR3 bases are TGTGCCAGCCGCCTGTACCAGGGGGGTGAAAAACTGTTTTTT.

The chain recombines TRBV25-1 with TRBJ2-1; 7 bases are a match to TRBD1. The CDR3 contains 17 residues. Germline-derived CDR1 and CDR2 are MGHDK and SYGVNS. The V and J ends lost 4 bases and 9 bases, in that order; junction bases with no gene match: 18. CDR3: CASSARTGPNYNREQFF. The CDR3 DNA reads TGTGCCAGCAGTGCCCGGACAGGCCCCAATTACAACCGTGAGCAGTTCTTC.

This clonotype was found many times. V gene TRBV20-1 combines with J gene TRBJ2-7; TRBD2 aligns across 8 bases. Germline V gene data show CDR1 as DFQATT and CDR2 as SNEGSKA (reference sequence). The CDR3 spans 13 residues. Losses at the gene ends were 2 bases for V and 2 bases for J; bases not matched to a gene: 2. CDR3 residues: CSARTSGTYEQYF. The CDR3 nucleotides read TGCAGTGCTAGAACTAGCGGAACCTACGAGCAGTACTTC.

This clonotype was detected ten times or more. V gene TRBV20-1 combines with J gene TRBJ2-1; tentative D call: TRBD1 (5 bases). Germline V gives CDR1 DFQATT, CDR2 SNEGSKA (reference sequence). The CDR3 is made up of 13 amino acids. Trimming removed 1 base from V and 6 bases from J, with 10 bases in between. DNA of the CDR3: TGCAGTGCTAGAGCCAGGGCAGGCAATGAGCAGTTCTTC. Translated: CSARARAGNEQFF.

The rearrangement joins TRBV7-9 to TRBJ1-1, with D unresolved. From germline, CDR1 is SEHNR and CDR2 FQNEAQ (reference sequence). This CDR3 region has 14 residues. V lost 1 base, J lost 6 bases, and 12 bases lay in between. This CDR3 is CASSLVAGSPEAFF. In DNA form, the CDR3 reads TGTGCCAGCAGCTTAGTCGCGGGAAGCCCTGAAGCTTTCTTT.

At least ten counts were recorded for this clonotype. J is TRBJ2-1 and V is TRBV6-2 or TRBV6-3; TRBD2 agrees at 7 bases. Germline V CDR1 and CDR2: MNHEY, SVGEGT. The ends lost 6 bases at V and 4 bases at J; junction bases unmatched: 9. The CDR3 spans 15 residues. CDR3 in amino acids: CASSPSGRTYNEQFF. The CDR3 region has the DNA TGTGCCAGCAGCCCGTCCGGGAGGACTTACAATGAGCAGTTCTTC.

The chain combines TRBV12-3 or TRBV12-4 with TRBJ1-2, with 9 bases matching TRBD1. CDR3 length: 16 residues. V trimming: 5 bases; J trimming: 7 bases; junction bases outside the gene matches: 14. The CDR3 DNA reads TGTGCCAGCAGTCCGTCCGGGACAGGGATAGGGGTTGGCTACACCTTC. As protein: CASSPSGTGIGVGYTF.

This clonotype came up many times. The rearrangement links TRBV7-8 to TRBJ1-1; D is perhaps TRBD1 (5 bases). The germline V gene has CDR1 SGHVS and CDR2 FQNEAQ. V lost 2 bases and J 2 bases, leaving 12 bases between the germline ends. The CDR3 contains 15 residues. CDR3 coding DNA: TGTGCCAGCAGCTTACATGGGGCGGGAAACACTGAAGCTTTCTTT. This codes for CASSLHGAGNTEAFF.

About this clonotype itself: A single base separates this from a much larger clone, so it may be a read error. This chain connects TRBV29-1 to TRBJ2-1; TRBD2 matches at 8 bases. CDR1 is SQVTM and CDR2 is ANQGSEA in the germline V gene. The CDR3 has 13 residues. The CDR3 DNA is TGCAGCGCTAGGACTAGCTCCTACTATGAGCAGTTCTTC. Residues: CSARTSSYYEQFF.